The 17 T cell receptor beta chains presented below share a single source sample, sequenced in a study of blood T cells in healthy people across ages. The use of a sample-barcoded 5' primer and a J-beta primer mix characterized a second PCR of roughly 6 to 11 cycles. TCRdb re-called the 5' RACE reads through MiXCR, storing one row per CDR3 protein. The repertoire includes 1.5 million to 2 million distinct CDR3 sequences, roughly 28% of them detected once, and 7.7% sits in the top ten. The sample taken for sequencing was blood. Receptors originate from a woman between 25 and 40 years old in good health.

This clonotype was seen a few times. This chain links TRBV5-6 with TRBJ2-1; 8 bases match TRBD2. In germline, CDR1 is SGHDT, CDR2 YYEEEE. The CDR3 loop spans 16 amino acids. Unmatched junction bases numbered 5, after V lost 1 base and J lost 2 bases. The CDR3 DNA reads TGTGCCAGCAGCTTGATCGAGCGGGGGACCTACAATGAGCAGTTCTTC. Translated: CASSLIERGTYNEQFF.

This clonotype has just one count. A read error may be the cause here, since a much bigger clone is one base away. V is TRBV20-1 and J is TRBJ2-5; perhaps TRBD2 as D (5 bases). The germline CDR1 and CDR2 sequences are DFQATT and SNEGSKA (reference sequence). The CDR3 extends over 11 amino acids. V shed 0 bases and J shed 9 bases, with 8 bases lying between them. In DNA, the CDR3 is TGCAGTGCTAGAGATCACGGGGCCCAGTACTTC. This gives the protein CSARDHGAQYF.

The J gene is TRBJ2-7, the V gene TRBV28; possible D gene TRBD2, 5 bases. The germline V gene encodes CDR1 MDHEN and CDR2 SYDVKM. This CDR3 is 13 amino acids long. Trimming took off 3 bases at V and 11 bases at J, with 17 bases between the two ends. The CDR3 protein is CASSFRGTVGEYF. CDR3 DNA sequence: TGTGCCAGCAGTTTCCGGGGAACTGTGGGCGAGTACTTC.

This clonotype came up many times. The junction does not match germline at one end; this may be a read error. The chain uses TRBV5-1 and TRBJ2-3, with D maybe TRBD1 (5 bases). Germline CDR1 is SGHRS and CDR2 is YFSETQ. The CDR3 is made up of 13 amino acids. The CDR3 reads CASSFRVTDTQYF. For the CDR3, the DNA is TGTGCCAGCAGTTTCAGGGTCACAGATACGCAGTATTTT. Full variable domain (rest looked up from reference TRBV5-1 and TRBJ2-3): KAGVTQTPRYLIKTRGQQVTLSCSPISGHRSVSWYQQTPGQGLQFLFEYFSETQRNKGNFPGRFSGRQFSNSRSEMNVSTLELGDSALYLCASSFRVTDTQYFGPGTRLTVL.

V gene TRBV12-3 or TRBV12-4 combines with J gene TRBJ2-3, with 7 bases aligning to TRBD1. Losses at the gene ends were 6 bases for V and 4 bases for J; bases not matched to a gene: 7. The CDR3 runs to 14 residues. The CDR3 coding sequence is TGTGCCAGCAGCCCCGGACAGGCCGCAGATACGCAGTATTTT. Amino acid sequence: CASSPGQAADTQYF.

The rearrangement uses TRBV12-3 or TRBV12-4 and TRBJ2-3; D perhaps matches TRBD2 (5 bases). The V end lost 6 bases, the J end lost 6 bases, and 10 bases lay between the germline ends. This CDR3 is built from 12 residues. DNA of the CDR3: TGTGCCAGCAGACTAAGAGGGGATACGCAGTATTTT. It translates to CASRLRGDTQYF.

V is TRBV7-6 and J is TRBJ1-4; TRBD1 is a possible D gene (5 bases). The CDR3 loop spans 14 amino acids. The germline V gene has CDR1 SGHVS and CDR2 FNYEAQ. With 5 bases removed from V and 4 bases from J, the gap between germline ends came to 11 bases. DNA for the CDR3: TGTGCCAGCAGCCCAGGGACCAATAATGAAAAACTGTTTTTT. Residues: CASSPGTNNEKLFF.

The V and J genes are TRBV5-1 and TRBJ1-2, with D perhaps matching TRBD1 (5 bases). V lost 4 bases and J 0 bases, leaving 13 bases between the germline ends. CDR1 is SGHRS and CDR2 is YFSETQ in the germline V gene. The CDR3 consists of 15 residues. The CDR3 is CASSIYGAPNYGYTF. DNA for the CDR3: TGCGCCAGCAGCATATACGGGGCTCCTAACTATGGCTACACCTTC.

There are many counts of this clonotype. The chain joins TRBV10-3 to TRBJ2-5; TRBD2 matches 8 bases. CDR1 and CDR2 (germline): ENHRY, SYGVKD. CDR3 length: 13 amino acids. With 8 bases clipped from V and 2 bases from J, the junction kept 4 bases outside the gene matches. The CDR3 region has the DNA TGTGCCATCGGGCGGGGGGCACAAGAGACCCAGTACTTC. Amino acids: CAIGRGAQETQYF.

This clonotype came up many times. The chain joins TRBV7-2 to TRBJ2-7; D is uncertain. Germline values: CDR1 SGHTA, CDR2 FQGNSA. The CDR3 loop spans 15 amino acids. The V end was cut by 2 bases, the J end by 4 bases, with 15 bases between. In nucleotides, the CDR3 is TGTGCCAGCAGCTTAAATCCCACAAATGATTACGAGCAGTACTTC. It is translated as CASSLNPTNDYEQYF. Based on the CDR3 plus reference TRBV7-2 and TRBJ2-7, the full variable domain is GAGVSQSPSNKVTEKGKDVELRCDPISGHTALYWYRQSLGQGLEFLIYFQGNSAPDKSGLPSDRFSAERTGGSVSTLTIQRTQQEDSAVYLCASSLNPTNDYEQYFGPGTRLTVT.

This clonotype was seen a few times. The chain has TRBV6-6 and TRBJ1-5; 7 bases align to TRBD1. The CDR3 loop spans 14 amino acids. The V and J ends lost 4 bases and 6 bases, in that order; junction bases with no gene match: 6. In germline, CDR1 is MNHNY, CDR2 SVGAGI (reference sequence). The CDR3 loop reads CASSSIDRAQPQHF. The DNA of the CDR3 is TGTGCCAGCAGTTCCATAGACAGGGCTCAGCCCCAGCATTTT.

V and J are TRBV7-9 and TRBJ2-1, with a weak D call TRBD2 (5 bases). The V gene lost 2 bases and the J gene lost 10 bases, with 12 bases spanning the gap. The length of the CDR3 is 13 residues. Looked up from germline, CDR1 is SEHNR and CDR2 is FQNEAQ (reference sequence). CDR3 bases: TGTGCCAGCAGCTTACTCGGGGTCTGGGAGCAGTTCTTC. This encodes CASSLLGVWEQFF.

The genes are TRBV30 and TRBJ1-6; 8 bases align to TRBD1. Germline V lookup: CDR1 GTSNPN, CDR2 SVGIG (reference sequence). The CDR3 is 13 amino acids. Trimming cost V 3 bases and J 9 bases; bases outside gene matches: 4. The CDR3 DNA is TGTGCCTGGAGGGGACAGGACAGTTCACCCCTCCACTTT. It codes for CAWRGQDSSPLHF.

The genes are TRBV2 and TRBJ2-3; TRBD2 aligns across 15 bases. The CDR3 has 12 residues. Germline V lookup: CDR1 SNHLY, CDR2 FYNNEI. The CDR3 here is CADGLAGGTQYF. DNA for the CDR3: TGTGCAGACGGACTAGCGGGAGGGACGCAGTATTTT. The whole variable domain, filled in from reference TRBV2 and TRBJ2-3, reads EPEVTQTPSHQVTQMGQEVILRCVPISNHLYFYWYRQILGQKVEFLVSFYNNEISEKSEIFDDQFSVERPDGSNFTLKIRSTKLEDSAMYFCADGLAGGTQYFGPGTRLTVL.

V usage is TRBV12-3 or TRBV12-4 and J usage is TRBJ2-1; D not certain. The last part of the DNA fits TRBJ2-7 better; the J call may be wrong. This CDR3 region has 14 residues. The CDR3 sequence is CASRAVSSYNEQYF. CDR3 DNA: TGTGCCAGCAGGGCGGTAAGCTCCTACAATGAGCAGTACTTC.

The genes are TRBV20-1 and TRBJ2-5, with D perhaps matching TRBD2 (6 bases). Germline CDR1 is DFQATT and CDR2 is SNEGSKA (reference sequence). V was shortened by 0 bases and J by 1 base, with 15 bases between the two germline ends. The CDR3 is 16 residues long. Written as DNA, the CDR3 is TGCAGTGCTAGAGATTGGGCCAGCGGGCCCCAAGAGACCCAGTACTTC. This codes for CSARDWASGPQETQYF.

Only a few counts were recorded for this clonotype. The chain is built from TRBV9 and TRBJ2-5, with 13 positions matching TRBD2. Germline V gene sequence: CDR1 SGDLS, CDR2 YYNGEE. J lost 3 bases, V lost 3 bases, and 5 bases had no gene match. The CDR3 runs 16 residues. Here the CDR3 reads CASSATSGGTKETQYF. In nucleotides, the CDR3 is TGTGCCAGCAGCGCGACTAGCGGGGGGACAAAAGAGACCCAGTACTTC.